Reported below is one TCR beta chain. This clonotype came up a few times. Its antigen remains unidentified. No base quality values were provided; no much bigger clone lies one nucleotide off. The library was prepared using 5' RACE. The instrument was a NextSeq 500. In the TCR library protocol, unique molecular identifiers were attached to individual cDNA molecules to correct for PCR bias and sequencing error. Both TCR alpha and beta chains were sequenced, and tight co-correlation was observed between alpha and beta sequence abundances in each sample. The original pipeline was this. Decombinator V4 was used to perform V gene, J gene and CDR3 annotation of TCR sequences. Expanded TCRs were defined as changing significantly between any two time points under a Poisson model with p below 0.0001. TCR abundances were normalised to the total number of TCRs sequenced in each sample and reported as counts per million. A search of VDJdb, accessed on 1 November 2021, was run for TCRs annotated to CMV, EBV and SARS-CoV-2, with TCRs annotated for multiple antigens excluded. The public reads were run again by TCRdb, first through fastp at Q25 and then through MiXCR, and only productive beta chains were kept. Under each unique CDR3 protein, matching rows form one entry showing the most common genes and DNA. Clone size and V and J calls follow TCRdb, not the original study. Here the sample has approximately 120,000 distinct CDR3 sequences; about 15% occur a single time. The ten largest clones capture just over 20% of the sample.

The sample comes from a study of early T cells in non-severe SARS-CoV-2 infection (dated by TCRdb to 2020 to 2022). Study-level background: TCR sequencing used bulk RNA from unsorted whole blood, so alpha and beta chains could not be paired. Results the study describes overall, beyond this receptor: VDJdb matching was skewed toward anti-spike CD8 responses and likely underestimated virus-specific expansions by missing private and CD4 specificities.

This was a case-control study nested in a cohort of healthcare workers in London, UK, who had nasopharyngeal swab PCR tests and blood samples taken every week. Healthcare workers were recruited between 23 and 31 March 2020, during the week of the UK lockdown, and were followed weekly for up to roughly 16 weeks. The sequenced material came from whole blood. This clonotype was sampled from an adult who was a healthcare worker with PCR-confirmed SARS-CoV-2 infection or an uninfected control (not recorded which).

CDR3 region: CASSQDPGSSYNEQFF. The DNA sequence follows: TGTGCCAGCAGCCAAGATCCAGGGAGCTCCTACAATGAGCAGTTCTTC. This chain is built from TRBV3-1 and TRBJ2-1, with the D call tentatively TRBD1 or TRBD2, each fitting 5 bases. The V end loses 0 bases and the J end loses 0 bases, and a stretch of 9 bases separates them. The CDR3 measures 16 amino acids from cysteine to phenylalanine. Of all the DNA, just the CDR3 is kept, 48 bases in frame from base 1. The germline V gene (reference sequence) specifies LGHDT as CDR1 and YNNKEL as CDR2.